This T cell receptor (beta chain) was recorded in a study of Ad26.COV2.S vaccination and SARS-CoV-2 variants. Study in general: Intramuscularly, Ad26.COV2.S was given either once or twice, 56 days apart. Overall study results and limits: The breadth of spike-specific CD8+ and CD4+ T cell responses after vaccination was reportedly substantial. Vaccine and placebo recipients had similar non-spike TCR breadth.

Germline CDR1 and CDR2: GTSNPN and SVGIG (reference sequence). V was trimmed by 2 bases and J by 3 bases, leaving 5 bases between them. The CDR3 length is 11 residues. Treatment described: roughly 19 received Ad26.COV2.S at low or high dose, single or two shots; 5 received placebo; per-sample allocation not given. Collection of samples fell on day 63 after the first vaccine or placebo injection. Regarding this clone: As yet, its antigen is unknown.

Measured with immunoSEQ multiplex PCR; TCRdb has only the in-frame clones, and not every one. The sample shows approximately 500,000 clones, around 85% of them seen only once. This specimen was peripheral blood, taken in a trial of Ad26.COV2.S vaccine versus placebo. The gene calls are TRBV30 and TRBJ2-7; unclear D gene. The sequence was collected from a person aged 18 to 59 who received the Ad26.COV2.S COVID-19 vaccine or a placebo. DNA for the CDR3: TGTGCCTGGAGTCTGGTCTACGAGCAGTACTTC. The encoded protein is CAWSLVYEQYF.